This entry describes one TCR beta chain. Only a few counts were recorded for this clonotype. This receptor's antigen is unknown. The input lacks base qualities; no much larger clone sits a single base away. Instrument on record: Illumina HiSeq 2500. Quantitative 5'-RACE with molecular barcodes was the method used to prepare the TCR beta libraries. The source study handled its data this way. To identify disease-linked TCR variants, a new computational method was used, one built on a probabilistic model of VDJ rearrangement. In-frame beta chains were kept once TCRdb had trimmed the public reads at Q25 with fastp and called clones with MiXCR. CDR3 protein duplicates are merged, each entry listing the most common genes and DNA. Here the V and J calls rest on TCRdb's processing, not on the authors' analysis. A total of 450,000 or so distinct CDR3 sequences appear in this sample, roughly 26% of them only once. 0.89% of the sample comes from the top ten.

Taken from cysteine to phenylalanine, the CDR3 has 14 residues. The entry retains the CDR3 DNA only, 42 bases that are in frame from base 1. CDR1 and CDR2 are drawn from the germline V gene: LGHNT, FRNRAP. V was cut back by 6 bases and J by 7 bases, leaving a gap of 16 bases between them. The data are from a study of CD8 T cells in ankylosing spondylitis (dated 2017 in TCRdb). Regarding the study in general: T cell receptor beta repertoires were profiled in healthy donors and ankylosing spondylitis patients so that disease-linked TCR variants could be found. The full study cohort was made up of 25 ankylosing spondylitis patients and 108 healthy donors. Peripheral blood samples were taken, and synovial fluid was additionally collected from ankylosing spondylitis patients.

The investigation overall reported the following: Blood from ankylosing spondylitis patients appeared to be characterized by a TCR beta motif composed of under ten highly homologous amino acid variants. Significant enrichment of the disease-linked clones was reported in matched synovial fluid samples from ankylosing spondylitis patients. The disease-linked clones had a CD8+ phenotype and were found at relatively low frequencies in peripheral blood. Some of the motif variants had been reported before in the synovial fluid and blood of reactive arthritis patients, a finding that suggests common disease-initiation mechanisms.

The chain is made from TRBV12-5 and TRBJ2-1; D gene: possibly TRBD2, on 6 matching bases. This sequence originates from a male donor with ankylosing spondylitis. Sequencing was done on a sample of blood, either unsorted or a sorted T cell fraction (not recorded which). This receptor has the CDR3 CASGGASEGNEQFF. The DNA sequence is TGTGCTAGTGGCGGGGCTAGCGAAGGAAATGAGCAGTTCTTC.